The 6 T cell receptor beta chains given below trace back to one sample, sequenced in a study of T-cell memory formation after mild COVID-19. TCRdb re-called the 5' RACE reads with MiXCR, one entry per CDR3 protein. The data contain 300,000 to 400,000 distinct CDR3 sequences, 12% to 15% of them singletons. Sequenced: PBMCs or a T cell subset sorted from them (not recorded which). The receptors originated from a man between 18 and 29 years old who had mild COVID-19 (a few samples of this study predate the infection). Cell type and time point are not known.

The chain uses TRBV12-3 or TRBV12-4 and TRBJ2-1; 9 positions match TRBD2. This CDR3 region has 16 residues. The V gene end was trimmed by 3 bases and the J gene end by 4 bases; junction bases not matched to a gene: 7. The CDR3 DNA reads as TGTGCCAGCAGTTTCGGCGGGGGGGGAGATTACAATGAGCAGTTCTTC. Its protein is CASSFGGGGDYNEQFF.

This clonotype was detected many times. The J gene is TRBJ2-3, the V gene TRBV4-3, with 10 bases aligning to TRBD2. This CDR3 has 16 amino acids. V was clipped by 1 base and J by 4 bases; unmatched bases: 5. Germline V gene lookup returns CDR1 LGHNA and CDR2 YSLEER. DNA of the CDR3: TGCGCCAGCAGCCAAGTCAGCGGGGGGGCCTCAGATACGCAGTATTTT. Its translation is CASSQVSGGASDTQYF.

In this sample, this clonotype turned up a few times. V gene TRBV29-1 combines with J gene TRBJ2-5; D might be TRBD2 (6 bases). Trimming stripped 6 bases from V and 2 bases from J, with 10 bases between. The V gene's germline CDR1 is SQVTM and CDR2 ANQGSEA. CDR3 size: 12 residues. CDR3 protein: CSVGGLQETQYF. The DNA of the CDR3 is TGCAGCGTGGGGGGACTTCAAGAGACCCAGTACTTC.

This clonotype was picked up a small number of times. The V and J genes are TRBV7-9 and TRBJ2-1; TRBD1 aligns across 7 bases. This CDR3 comprises 15 residues. The germline CDR1 and CDR2 sequences are SEHNR and FQNEAQ (reference sequence). Trimming removed 5 bases from V and 6 bases from J; junction bases left unmatched: 10. The chain's CDR3 is CASSPGQAWINEQFF. CDR3 nucleotide sequence: TGTGCCAGCAGCCCCGGACAGGCTTGGATCAATGAGCAGTTCTTC.

This clonotype was seen many times. The V and J genes are TRBV20-1 and TRBJ2-1; the match to TRBD1 covers 9 bases. Looked up from germline, CDR1 is DFQATT and CDR2 is SNEGSKA (reference sequence). With 3 bases clipped from V and 3 bases from J, the junction kept 6 bases outside the gene matches. CDR3 size: 15 residues. The CDR3 sequence is CSASGGQGIYNEQFF. CDR3 DNA sequence: TGCAGTGCTAGTGGGGGACAGGGTATCTACAATGAGCAGTTCTTC.

This clonotype was seen more than once but under ten times. This sequence joins TRBV25-1 and TRBJ1-2; D remains ambiguous. CDR1 MGHDK and CDR2 SYGVNS come from the germline V gene. The V and J ends lost 1 base and 6 bases respectively, with 12 bases between them. The CDR3 totals 14 residues. CDR3 in DNA: TGTGCCAGCAGTGAATTAGGGAGGCTCGATGGCTACACCTTC. Amino acid sequence: CASSELGRLDGYTF.